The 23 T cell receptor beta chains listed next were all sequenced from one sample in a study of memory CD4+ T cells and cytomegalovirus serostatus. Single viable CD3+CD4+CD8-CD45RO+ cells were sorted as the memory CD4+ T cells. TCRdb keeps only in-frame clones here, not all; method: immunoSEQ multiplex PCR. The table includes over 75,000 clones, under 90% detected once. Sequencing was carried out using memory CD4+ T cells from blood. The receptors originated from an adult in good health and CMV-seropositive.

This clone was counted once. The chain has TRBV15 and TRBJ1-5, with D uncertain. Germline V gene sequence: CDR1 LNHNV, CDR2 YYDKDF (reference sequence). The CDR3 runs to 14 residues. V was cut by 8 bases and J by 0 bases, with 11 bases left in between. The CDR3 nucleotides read TGTGCCACCTCCCGACGGGATAGCAATCAGCCCCAGCATTTT. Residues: CATSRRDSNQPQHF. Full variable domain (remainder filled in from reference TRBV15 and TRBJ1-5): DAMVIQNPRYQVTQFGKPVTLSCSQTLNHNVMYWYQQKSSQAPKLLFHYYDKDFNNEADTPDNFQSRRPNTSFCFLDIRSPGLGDTAMYLCATSRRDSNQPQHFGDGTRLSIL.

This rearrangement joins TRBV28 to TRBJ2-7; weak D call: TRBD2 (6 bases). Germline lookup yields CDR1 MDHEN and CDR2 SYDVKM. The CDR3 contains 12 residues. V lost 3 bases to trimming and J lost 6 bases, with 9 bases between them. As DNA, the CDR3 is TGTGCCAGCAGTTTGTGGGGAGGCGAGCAGTACTTC. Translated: CASSLWGGEQYF.

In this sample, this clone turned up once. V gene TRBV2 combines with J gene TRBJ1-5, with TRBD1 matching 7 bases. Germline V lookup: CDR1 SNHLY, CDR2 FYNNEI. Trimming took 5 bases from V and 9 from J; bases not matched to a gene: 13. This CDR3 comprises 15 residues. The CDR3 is CASSFGQVSQGPQHF. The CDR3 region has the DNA TGTGCCAGCAGTTTCGGACAGGTCTCGCAAGGGCCCCAGCATTTT.

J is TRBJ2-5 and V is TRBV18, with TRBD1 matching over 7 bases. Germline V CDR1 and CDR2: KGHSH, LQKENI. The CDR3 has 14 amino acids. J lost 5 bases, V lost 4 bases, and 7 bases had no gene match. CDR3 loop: CASSRQGDGETQYF. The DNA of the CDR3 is TGTGCCAGCTCACGTCAGGGGGACGGGGAGACCCAGTACTTC.

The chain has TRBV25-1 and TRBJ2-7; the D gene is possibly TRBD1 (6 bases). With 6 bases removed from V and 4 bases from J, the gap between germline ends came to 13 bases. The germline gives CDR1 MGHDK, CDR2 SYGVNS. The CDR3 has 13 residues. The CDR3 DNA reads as TGTGCCAGCAGAGGCCAGGGGTCATACGAGCAGTACTTC. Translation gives CASRGQGSYEQYF.

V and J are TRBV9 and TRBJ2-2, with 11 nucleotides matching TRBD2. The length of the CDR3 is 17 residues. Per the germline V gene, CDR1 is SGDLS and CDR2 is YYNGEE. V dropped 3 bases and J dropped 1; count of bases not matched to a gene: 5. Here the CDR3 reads CASSALTSGRNTGELFF. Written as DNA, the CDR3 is TGTGCCAGCAGCGCGCTCACTAGCGGGAGGAACACCGGGGAGCTGTTTTTT.

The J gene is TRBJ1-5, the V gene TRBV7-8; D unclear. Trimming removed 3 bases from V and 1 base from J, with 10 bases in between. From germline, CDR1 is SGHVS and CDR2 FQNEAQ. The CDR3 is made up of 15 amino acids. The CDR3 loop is CASSLGGRSNQPQHF. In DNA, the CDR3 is TGTGCCAGCAGCTTGGGAGGCAGAAGCAATCAGCCCCAGCATTTT.

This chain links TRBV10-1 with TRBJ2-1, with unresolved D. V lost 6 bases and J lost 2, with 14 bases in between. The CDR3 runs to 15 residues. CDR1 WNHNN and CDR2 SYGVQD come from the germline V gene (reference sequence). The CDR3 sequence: CASSPDGTTYNEQFF. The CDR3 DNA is TGCGCCAGCAGCCCAGACGGTACAACCTACAATGAGCAGTTCTTC.

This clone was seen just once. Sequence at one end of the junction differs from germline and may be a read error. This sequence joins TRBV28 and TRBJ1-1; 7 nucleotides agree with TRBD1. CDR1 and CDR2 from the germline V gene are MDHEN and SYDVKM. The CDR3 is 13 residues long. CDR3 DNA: TGTGCCAGCAGAGGGCCCGGGACAGAGAACTATGAGTTT. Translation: CASRGPGTENYEF.

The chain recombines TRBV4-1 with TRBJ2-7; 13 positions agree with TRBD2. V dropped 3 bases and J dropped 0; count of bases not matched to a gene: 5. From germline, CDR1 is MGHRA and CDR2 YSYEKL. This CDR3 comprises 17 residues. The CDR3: CASSQGLAGSSSYEQYF. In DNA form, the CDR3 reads TGCGCCAGCAGCCAGGGACTAGCGGGATCTAGCTCCTACGAGCAGTACTTC.

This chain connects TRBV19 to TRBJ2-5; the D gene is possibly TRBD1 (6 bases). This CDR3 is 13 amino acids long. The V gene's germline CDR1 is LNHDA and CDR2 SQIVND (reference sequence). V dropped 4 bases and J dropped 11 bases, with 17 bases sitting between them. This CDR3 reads CASSNPDRPRQYF. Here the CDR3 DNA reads TGTGCCAGTAGTAACCCCGACAGGCCTCGGCAGTACTTC.

The CDR3 is CASSLQPWANVLTF. In DNA form, the CDR3 reads TGTGCCAGCAGCTTACAGCCTTGGGCCAACGTCCTGACTTTC. J is TRBJ2-6 and V is TRBV7-2; no reliable D call. Trimming took off 2 bases at V and 5 bases at J, with 7 bases between the two ends. This CDR3 has 14 residues. The V gene's germline CDR1 is SGHTA and CDR2 FQGNSA.

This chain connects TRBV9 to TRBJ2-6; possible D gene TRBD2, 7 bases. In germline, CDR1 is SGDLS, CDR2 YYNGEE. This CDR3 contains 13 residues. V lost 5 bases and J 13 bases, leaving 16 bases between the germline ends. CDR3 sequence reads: CASRDSGAGVLTF. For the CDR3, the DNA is TGTGCCAGCAGGGACAGCGGGGCGGGTGTCCTGACTTTC.

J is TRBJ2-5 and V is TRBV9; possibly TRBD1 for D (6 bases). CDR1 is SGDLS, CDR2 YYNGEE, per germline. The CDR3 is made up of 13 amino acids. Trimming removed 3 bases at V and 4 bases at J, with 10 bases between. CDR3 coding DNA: TGTGCCAGCAGCGCGACAGGCCCAGAGACCCAGTACTTC. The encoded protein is CASSATGPETQYF.

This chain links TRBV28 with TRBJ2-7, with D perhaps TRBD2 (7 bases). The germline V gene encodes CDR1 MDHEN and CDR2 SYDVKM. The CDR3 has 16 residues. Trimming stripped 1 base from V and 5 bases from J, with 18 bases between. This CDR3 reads CASSLLRGAGAHEQYF. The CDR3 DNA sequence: TGTGCCAGCAGTTTATTAAGGGGGGCGGGAGCCCACGAGCAGTACTTC.

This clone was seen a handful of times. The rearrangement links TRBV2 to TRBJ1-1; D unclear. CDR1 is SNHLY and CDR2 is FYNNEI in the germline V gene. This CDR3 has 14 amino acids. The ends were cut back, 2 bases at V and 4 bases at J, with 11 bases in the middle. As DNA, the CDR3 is TGTGCCAGCAGTGAAAAGGTGCGGGTCACTGAAGCTTTCTTT. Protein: CASSEKVRVTEAFF. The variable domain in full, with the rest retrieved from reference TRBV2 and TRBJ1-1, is EPEVTQTPSHQVTQMGQEVILRCVPISNHLYFYWYRQILGQKVEFLVSFYNNEISEKSEIFDDQFSVERPDGSNFTLKIRSTKLEDSAMYFCASSEKVRVTEAFFGQGTRLTVV.

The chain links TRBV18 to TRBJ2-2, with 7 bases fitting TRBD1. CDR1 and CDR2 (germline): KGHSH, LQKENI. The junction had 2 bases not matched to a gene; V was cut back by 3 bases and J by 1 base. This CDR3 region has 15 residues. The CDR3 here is CASSPGQLNTGELFF. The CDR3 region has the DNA TGTGCCAGCTCACCGGGACAGCTGAACACCGGGGAGCTGTTTTTT.

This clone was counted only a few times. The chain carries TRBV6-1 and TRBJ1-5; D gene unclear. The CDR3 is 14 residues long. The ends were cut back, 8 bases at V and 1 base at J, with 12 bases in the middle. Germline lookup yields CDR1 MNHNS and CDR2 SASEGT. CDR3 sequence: CASEGGNSNQPQHF. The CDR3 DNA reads TGTGCCAGCGAGGGAGGGAACAGCAATCAGCCCCAGCATTTT.

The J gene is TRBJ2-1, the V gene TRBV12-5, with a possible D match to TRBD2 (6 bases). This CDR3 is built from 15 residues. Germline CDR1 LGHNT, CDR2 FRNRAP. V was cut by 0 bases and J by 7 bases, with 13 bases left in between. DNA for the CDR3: TGTGCTAGTGGTTTGGTACTGGAGGGAAGGAATGAGCAGTTCTTC. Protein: CASGLVLEGRNEQFF.

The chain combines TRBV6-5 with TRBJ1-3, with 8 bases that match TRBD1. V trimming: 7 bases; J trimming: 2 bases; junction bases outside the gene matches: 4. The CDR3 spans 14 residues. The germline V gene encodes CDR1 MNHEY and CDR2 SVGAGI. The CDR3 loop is CASTMGQAGNTIYF. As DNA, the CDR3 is TGTGCCAGCACCATGGGACAGGCTGGAAACACCATATATTTT.

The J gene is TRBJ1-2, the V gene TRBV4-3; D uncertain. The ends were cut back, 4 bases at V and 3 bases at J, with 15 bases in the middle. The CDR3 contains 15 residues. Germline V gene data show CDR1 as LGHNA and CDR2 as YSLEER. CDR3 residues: CASSLQLSVDYGYTF. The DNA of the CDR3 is TGCGCCAGCAGCCTCCAACTATCAGTGGACTATGGCTACACCTTC.

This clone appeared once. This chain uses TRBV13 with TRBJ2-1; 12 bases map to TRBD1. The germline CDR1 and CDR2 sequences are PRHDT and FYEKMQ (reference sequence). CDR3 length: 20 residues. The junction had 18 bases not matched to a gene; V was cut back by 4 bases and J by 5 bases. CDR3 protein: CASSSGDGTGGARGNNEQFF. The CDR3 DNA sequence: TGTGCCAGCAGCTCAGGAGACGGGACAGGGGGCGCCCGGGGTAACAATGAGCAGTTCTTC.

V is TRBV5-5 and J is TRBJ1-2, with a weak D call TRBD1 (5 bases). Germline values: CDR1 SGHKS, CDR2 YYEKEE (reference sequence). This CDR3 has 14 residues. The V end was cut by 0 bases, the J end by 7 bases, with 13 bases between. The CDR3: CASSLDIAGSGYTF. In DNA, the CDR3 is TGTGCCAGCAGCTTGGACATTGCAGGGAGTGGCTACACCTTC. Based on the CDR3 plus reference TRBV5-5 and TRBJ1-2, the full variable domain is DAGVTQSPTHLIKTRGQQVTLRCSPISGHKSVSWYQQVLGQGPQFIFQYYEKEERGRGNFPDRFSARQFPNYSSELNVNALLLGDSALYLCASSLDIAGSGYTFGSGTRLTVV.